The 7 T cell receptor beta chains listed next were all sequenced from one sample in a study of T cell responses to AZD1222 COVID-19 vaccine. Only in-frame clones appear in the TCRdb table, and some are missing; sequencing was by immunoSEQ multiplex PCR. This table holds some 80,000 clones, approximately 90% found once. The specimen was peripheral blood, collected on day 0 of AZD1222 vaccination. The source of these receptors is an adult in good health.

This clone has a handful of counts. This chain uses TRBV2 with TRBJ2-3; D might be TRBD2 (6 bases). The length of the CDR3 is 13 residues. V dropped 4 bases and J dropped 10 bases, with 15 bases sitting between them. Germline V CDR1 and CDR2: SNHLY, FYNNEI. The CDR3 sequence is CASSGDLNSPQYF. The CDR3 DNA reads TGTGCCAGCAGTGGGGACTTAAATAGTCCGCAGTATTTT.

CDR3 coding DNA: TGTGCCAGCAGCTTAACTAGCGGGGGGACCCAAGAGACCCAGTACTTC. Its translation: CASSLTSGGTQETQYF. The V and J genes are TRBV7-3 and TRBJ2-5; 10 bases map to TRBD2. There are 16 residues in the CDR3. Germline values: CDR1 SGHTA, CDR2 FQGTGA. The J segment lost 1 base and the V segment lost 0 bases, leaving 2 bases of the junction unmatched.

V gene TRBV18 combines with J gene TRBJ2-2; D gene unclear. The germline V gene encodes CDR1 KGHSH and CDR2 LQKENI. Between the trimmed V and J ends, which lost 6 bases and 4 bases, there was a span of 6 bases. This CDR3 comprises 12 residues. This chain's CDR3 is CASSLSTGELFF. The CDR3, as DNA: TGTGCCAGCTCTCTGAGCACCGGGGAGCTGTTTTTT.

The chain employs TRBV15 and TRBJ1-6; TRBD1 agrees at 11 bases. Trimming removed 2 bases from V and 10 bases from J; junction bases left unmatched: 4. Germline V gene sequence: CDR1 LNHNV, CDR2 YYDKDF (reference sequence). The CDR3 extends over 15 amino acids. The CDR3 sequence: CATSRTGTGGSPLHF. The CDR3 DNA follows: TGTGCCACCAGCAGAACCGGGACAGGGGGATCACCCCTCCACTTT.

The genes are TRBV9 and TRBJ2-2; 7 positions match TRBD2. The CDR3 is 16 amino acids. The germline gives CDR1 SGDLS, CDR2 YYNGEE. V was clipped by 1 base and J by 2 bases; unmatched bases: 5. CDR3 residues: CASSVFSGENTGELFF. CDR3 sequence (DNA): TGTGCCAGCAGCGTATTCAGCGGGGAAAACACCGGGGAGCTGTTTTTT.

Here the CDR3 DNA reads TGTGCCAGCAGCCCAGGCGGCAGCAGTTCCTACAATGAGCAGTTCTTC. Translation: CASSPGGSSSYNEQFF. The rearrangement uses TRBV7-2 and TRBJ2-1; D is unresolved. The germline V gene has CDR1 SGHTA and CDR2 FQGNSA. Trimming shortened V by 5 bases and J by 1 base, and 15 bases separated the two germline ends. This CDR3 is built from 16 residues.

The chain links TRBV19 to TRBJ1-5, with D maybe TRBD1 (6 bases). Trimming pared 1 base from V and 1 base from J, leaving 14 bases between. Germline V gene sequence: CDR1 LNHDA, CDR2 SQIVND (reference sequence). The CDR3 extends over 17 amino acids. Written as DNA, the CDR3 is TGTGCCAGTAGTATAGTCTGGCCAGGGACAAGCAATCAGCCCCAGCATTTT. Amino acids: CASSIVWPGTSNQPQHF.